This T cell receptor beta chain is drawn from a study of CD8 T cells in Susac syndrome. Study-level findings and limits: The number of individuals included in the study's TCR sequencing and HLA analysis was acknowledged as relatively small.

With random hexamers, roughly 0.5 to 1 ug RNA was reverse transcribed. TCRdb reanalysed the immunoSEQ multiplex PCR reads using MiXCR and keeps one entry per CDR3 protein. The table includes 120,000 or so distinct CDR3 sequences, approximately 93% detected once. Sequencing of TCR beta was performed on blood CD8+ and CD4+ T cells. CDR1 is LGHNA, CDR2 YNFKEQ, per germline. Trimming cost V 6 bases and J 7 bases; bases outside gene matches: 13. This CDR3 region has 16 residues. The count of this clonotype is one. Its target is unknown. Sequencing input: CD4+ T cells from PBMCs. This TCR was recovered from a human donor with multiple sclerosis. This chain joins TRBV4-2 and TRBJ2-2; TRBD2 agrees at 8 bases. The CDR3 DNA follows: TGTGCCAGCAGTTGGCCCGGTACTAGCGGAGGCGGGGAGCTGTTTTTT. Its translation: CASSWPGTSGGGELFF.